The rows below give T cell receptor beta chains drawn from one sample of a study of cytomegalovirus exposure and HLA in healthy donors. The assay was immunoSEQ multiplex PCR, and TCRdb's table has in-frame clones only and misses some. This table lists around 150,000 clones. Sequencing used PBMCs. These receptors all stem from a man aged 35 to 55 in good health and CMV-seronegative. Each CDR3 is given with its conserved first and last residue. A D gene is named only where the DNA matches it firmly.

j_call d_call v_call cdr3_nt cdr3_aa
TRBJ2-3 - TRBV9 TGTGCCAGCAGCGTAGAGGGGTCCACAGATACGCAGTATTTT CASSVEGSTDTQYF
TRBJ2-7 TRBD1 TRBV6-5 TGTGCCAGCAGTTATCAGACAGGGGAGCAGTACTTC CASSYQTGEQYF
TRBJ2-5 - TRBV5-1 TGCGCCAGCAGCCGGAAGGGGGACCAAGAGACCCAGTACTTC CASSRKGDQETQYF
TRBJ1-2 - TRBV7-3 TGTGCCAGCAGCCCCGGGGTGGGAGCGAACTATGGCTACACCTTC CASSPGVGANYGYTF
TRBJ2-5 - TRBV11-2 TGTGCCAGCAGCTTACAAATCAGCGCAGAGACCCAGTACTTC CASSLQISAETQYF
TRBJ2-1 TRBD1 TRBV5-1 TGCGCCAGCAGCGGACCCGAGACAGGGATAAACAATGAGCAGTTCTTC CASSGPETGINNEQFF
TRBJ2-2 - TRBV14 TGTGCCAGCAGCCAAGTCGGGGCCGGGGAGCTGTTTTTT CASSQVGAGELFF
TRBJ1-2 - TRBV7-2 TGTGCCAGCAGCTCCTCCGGGATTGCCTATGGCTACACCTTC CASSSSGIAYGYTF
TRBJ1-2 - TRBV6-5 TGTGCCAGCAGTTCGCTCGGAGGACAGCGGAGAGGCTACACCTTC CASSSLGGQRRGYTF
TRBJ1-4 - TRBV7-8 TGTGCCAGCAGCTTAAATTTCGCAGGGCGGGATTTT CASSLNFAGRDF
TRBJ2-7 TRBD1 TRBV7-3 TGTGCCAGCAGCTTAGGGACAGGGAGCTACGAGCAGTACTTC CASSLGTGSYEQYF
TRBJ2-3 TRBD2 TRBV30 TGTGCCTGGAGTGTAGGCGGGGGGGCAATCCGACCAGATACGCAGTATTTT CAWSVGGGAIRPDTQYF
TRBJ1-5 - TRBV5-3 TGTGCCAGAAGCTTGCAGGCAGGGGTTAGCAATCAGCCCCAGCATTTT CARSLQAGVSNQPQHF
TRBJ2-7 - TRBV11-2 TGTGCCAGCAGCTTAGATCTACAGGGAATCTACGAGCAGTACTTC CASSLDLQGIYEQYF
TRBJ2-2 - TRBV28 TGTGCCAGCAGTTTAGGGCTGTTTAACACCGGGGAGCTGTTTTTT CASSLGLFNTGELFF
TRBJ2-2 - TRBV9 TGTGCCAGTCACAGGGAAGGGTCGAACACCGGGGAGCTGTTTTTT CASHREGSNTGELFF
TRBJ1-5 - TRBV5-1 TGCGCCAGCAGCCCAGGGGCAGGGGATCTTAGTCAGCCCCAGCATTTT CASSPGAGDLSQPQHF
TRBJ1-5 TRBD1 TRBV4-2 TGTGCCAGCAGCCAAGGGGGGGACAGGGGCCAGCCCCAGCATTTT CASSQGGDRGQPQHF
TRBJ2-5 TRBD2 TRBV27 TGTGCCAGCAGTTTAAAGGGAGGGAGGTTTCAAGAGACCCAGTACTTC CASSLKGGRFQETQYF
TRBJ1-2 TRBD1 TRBV7-2 TGTGCCAGCAACCCAGGGGGCCCTAACTATGGCTACACCTTC CASNPGGPNYGYTF
TRBJ2-3 TRBD2 TRBV4-1 TGCGCCAGCAGCCAAGGTTCACTAGCGGTCTTCACAGATACGCAGTATTTT CASSQGSLAVFTDTQYF
TRBJ2-7 TRBD2 TRBV5-1 TGCGCCAGCAGCGTAACTAGCGGCGGCTCCTACGAGCAGTACTTC CASSVTSGGSYEQYF
TRBJ1-1 TRBD1 TRBV25-1 TGTGCCAGCAGTGAATGGGGACAGGGCAACACTGAAGCTTTCTTT CASSEWGQGNTEAFF
TRBJ1-5 - TRBV6-6 TGTGCCGCGGGAGCGGCTAGCAATCAGCCCCAGCATTTT CAAGAASNQPQHF
TRBJ1-2 - TRBV5-6 TGTGCCAGCAGCTTGTCCAGTATTTATGGCTACACCTTC CASSLSSIYGYTF
TRBJ1-1 - TRBV6-1 TGTGCCAGCAGTGTATCGGCACAGCTGAACACTGAAGCTTTCTTT CASSVSAQLNTEAFF
TRBJ2-3 - TRBV2 TGTGCCAGCAGTGGAGACACAGATACGCAGTATTTT CASSGDTDTQYF
TRBJ1-3 - TRBV28 TGTGCCAGCAGGACAGGCCACTCTGGAAACACCATATATTTT CASRTGHSGNTIYF
TRBJ2-6 - TRBV5-6 TGTGCCAGCAGTTTCCGCTCTGGGGCCAACGTCCTGACTTTC CASSFRSGANVLTF
TRBJ1-1 TRBD1 TRBV5-1 TGCGCCAGCATCGCCCCGGGACAGGGGGCGAACACTGAAGCTTTCTTT CASIAPGQGANTEAFF
TRBJ1-4 TRBD1 TRBV19 TGTGCCAGTAGTATAGAGGGACAGCCCAATGAAAAACTGTTTTTT CASSIEGQPNEKLFF
TRBJ1-1 TRBD1 TRBV19 TGTGCCAGTAGTATAAGGAGGACAGGGGGAGGGAACACTGAAGCTTTCTTT CASSIRRTGGGNTEAFF
TRBJ2-7 TRBD2 TRBV9 TGTGCCAGCAGCGGAAGCGGGGGGGCAATCGAGCAGTACTTC CASSGSGGAIEQYF
TRBJ2-5 - TRBV5-4 TGTGCCAGCAGCTTGTTGGCAGGGCCAGGGGAGACCCAGTACTTC CASSLLAGPGETQYF
TRBJ1-4 - TRBV11-2 TGTGCCAGCAGCTTAGGGGCGAAGGGGATTGCAACTAATGAAAAACTGTTTTTT CASSLGAKGIATNEKLFF
TRBJ1-1 TRBD1 TRBV7-2 TGTGCCAGCAGGTACCGGACAGGGGCGACTGAAGCTTTCTTT CASRYRTGATEAFF
TRBJ1-3 - TRBV9 TGTGCCAGCAGCGTAGAAGGGGACAGAAACACCATATATTTT CASSVEGDRNTIYF
TRBJ1-4 - TRBV5-6 TGTGCCAGCAGCTTGGCCCGGTTTAATGAAAAACTGTTTTTT CASSLARFNEKLFF
TRBJ2-7 - TRBV9 TGTGCCAGCAGCGTAGGTATAGGGGAATGGAACGAGCAGTACTTC CASSVGIGEWNEQYF
TRBJ2-7 TRBD2 TRBV4-2 TGTGCCAGCAGCCAAGACAGGACTAGTCACGAGCAGTACTTC CASSQDRTSHEQYF
TRBJ1-1 TRBD1 TRBV4-2 TGTGCCAGCAGCCAGGGTCCCGGGACAGAAATGAACACTGAAGCTTTCTTT CASSQGPGTEMNTEAFF
TRBJ2-5 TRBD2 TRBV5-1 TGCGCCAGCAGCTGGGGTTTAGCGGGGAACAAAGAGACCCAGTACTTC CASSWGLAGNKETQYF
TRBJ2-2 TRBD2 TRBV14 TGTGCCAGCAGCCAGTTGGGACTAGCAACCGGGGAGCTGTTTTTT CASSQLGLATGELFF
TRBJ1-6 - TRBV4-2 TGTGCCAGCAGCCAAGAAGGGGGAAGGGGTCCATATAATTCACCCCTCCACTTT CASSQEGGRGPYNSPLHF
TRBJ2-5 - TRBV5-4 TGTGCCAGCAGCGGGCTCAGCGGGCGCGCGCGAGAGACCCAGTACTTC CASSGLSGRARETQYF
TRBJ2-3 TRBD2 TRBV9 TGTGCCAGCAGCACCGCTAGCGGGGGCACAGATACGCAGTATTTT CASSTASGGTDTQYF
TRBJ1-1 TRBD1 TRBV5-1 TGCGCCAGCAGCTTAAGGACAGGGGGTAATTCTGTAGCTTTCTTT CASSLRTGGNSVAFF
TRBJ2-3 - TRBV7-6 TGTGCCAGCAGCTTGCCGGGGAGCACAGATACGCAGTATTTT CASSLPGSTDTQYF
TRBJ1-5 - TRBV5-1 TGCGCCAGCAGCTTGGATGCCATGGGCCCCAACCAGCCCCAGCATTTT CASSLDAMGPNQPQHF
TRBJ1-6 TRBD1 TRBV10-3 TGTGCCGCACGGGGACAGGGGGATTCACCCCTCCACTTT CAARGQGDSPLHF
TRBJ1-2 - TRBV20-1 TGCAGTGCTAGAGAAGACTCCCGCGTCACCTTC CSAREDSRVTF
TRBJ1-1 - TRBV6-5 TGTGCCAGCAGTTACCCGGGATACGAAGCTTTCTTT CASSYPGYEAFF
TRBJ1-4 TRBD1 TRBV6-5 TGTGCCAGCAGCACCGGGACAGGGGGACAAAAACTGTTTTTT CASSTGTGGQKLFF